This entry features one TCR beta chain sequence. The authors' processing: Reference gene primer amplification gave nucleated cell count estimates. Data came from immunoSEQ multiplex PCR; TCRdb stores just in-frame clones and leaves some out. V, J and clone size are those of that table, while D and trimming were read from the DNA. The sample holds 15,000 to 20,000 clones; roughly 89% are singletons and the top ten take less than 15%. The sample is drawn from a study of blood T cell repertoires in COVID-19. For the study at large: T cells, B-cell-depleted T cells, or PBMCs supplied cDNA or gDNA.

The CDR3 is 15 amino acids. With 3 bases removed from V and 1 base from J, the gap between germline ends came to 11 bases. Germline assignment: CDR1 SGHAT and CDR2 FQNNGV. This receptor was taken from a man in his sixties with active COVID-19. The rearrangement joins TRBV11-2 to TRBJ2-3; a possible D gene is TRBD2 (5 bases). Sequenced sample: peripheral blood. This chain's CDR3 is CASSFRRTRTDTQYF. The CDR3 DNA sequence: TGTGCCAGCAGCTTCCGAAGGACTCGCACAGATACGCAGTATTTT.